The 32 T cell receptor beta chains given below trace back to one sample, sequenced in a study of regulatory T cells in long-lasting Graves disease. Time point indicated: newly diagnosed GD, antithyroid drugs for less than 3 months. The TCR library was made from RNA that had been extracted from PBMCs in TRIzol. Building of the TCR beta libraries involved iRepertoire HTBI primers and Arm-PCR of CDR3 regions. TCRdb fed the multiplex PCR reads into MiXCR, producing one record per CDR3 protein. The sample records hundreds of thousands of distinct CDR3 sequences, about a sixth being singletons. This sample also belongs to another study, concerning T cells in Graves' hyperthyroidism and ophthalmopathy.

Sequences were derived from peripheral blood mononuclear cells (PBMCs), sampled at new diagnosis, from a patient treated with antithyroid drugs. The receptors come from a man aged 35 to 55 with Graves disease.

The CDR3 region is CSAKDRNTDTQYF. Here the CDR3 DNA reads TGCAGTGCTAAGGACCGAAACACAGATACGCAGTATTTT. This chain joins TRBV20-1 and TRBJ2-3; D gene ambiguous. There are 13 residues in the CDR3. V was cut by 4 bases and J by 2 bases, with 10 bases left in between. Per germline, CDR1 DFQATT and CDR2 SNEGSKA (reference sequence).

The V call is TRBV12-3 or TRBV12-4, the J call TRBJ2-7; D not resolved. The CDR3 is 14 amino acids. Trimming cost V 2 bases and J 7 bases, with 15 bases left between them. CDR3 sequence reads: CASSLRQSQREQYF. The CDR3 coding sequence is TGTGCCAGCAGTTTAAGGCAATCCCAGAGGGAGCAGTACTTC.

The chain links TRBV20-1 to TRBJ1-2; D gene unclear. Germline CDR1 DFQATT, CDR2 SNEGSKA (reference sequence). The CDR3 covers 14 residues. The V and J ends lost 0 bases and 1 base respectively, with 9 bases between them. The CDR3 region is CSARDFRLNYGYTF. CDR3 DNA sequence: TGCAGTGCTAGAGATTTCAGACTTAACTATGGCTACACCTTC.

The rearrangement uses TRBV6-1 and TRBJ2-1; 9 nucleotides agree with TRBD2. The ends lost 8 bases at V and 4 bases at J; junction bases unmatched: 12. Germline CDR1 and CDR2: MNHNS and SASEGT. The CDR3 totals 16 residues. As DNA, the CDR3 is TGTGCCAGCGAAGGGGGAGGCGGGGGGGGATACAATGAGCAGTTCTTC. Protein sequence: CASEGGGGGGYNEQFF.

This clonotype appeared many times. The junction shows a germline mismatch at one end, possibly a read error. V and J are TRBV5-1 and TRBJ1-1; no firm D call. Germline V gives CDR1 SGHRS, CDR2 YFSETQ. CDR3 length: 13 amino acids. The CDR3 DNA reads as TGTGCCAGCAGCCTCGGACGGAACACTGAAGCTTTCTTT. It codes for CASSLGRNTEAFF.

The chain links TRBV6-5 to TRBJ1-1; 7 positions agree with TRBD1. CDR1 MNHEY and CDR2 SVGAGI come from the germline V gene. V dropped 6 bases and J dropped 5; count of bases not matched to a gene: 12. The CDR3 is 15 amino acids. DNA of the CDR3: TGTGCCAGCAGCTACGGATGGACAGGCGAAACTGAAGCTTTCTTT. This gives the protein CASSYGWTGETEAFF.

There are many counts of this clonotype. J is TRBJ2-1 and V is TRBV3-1; TRBD2 might be the D (7 bases). The CDR3 runs to 14 residues. Trimming removed 3 bases at V and 4 bases at J, with 10 bases between. Germline V gene lookup returns CDR1 LGHDT and CDR2 YNNKEL (reference sequence). The DNA for the CDR3 is TGTGCCAGCAGCCACAGGGGAGGGTACAATGAGCAGTTCTTC. Translating it yields CASSHRGGYNEQFF.

This clonotype was counted ten times or more. The CDR3 here is CASRSTDSYGYTF. DNA of the CDR3: TGTGCCAGCAGATCAACAGATTCCTATGGCTACACCTTC. The chain recombines TRBV2 with TRBJ1-2; D not certain. Trimming pared 6 bases from V and 4 bases from J, leaving 12 bases between. This CDR3 contains 13 residues. Germline CDR1 is SNHLY and CDR2 is FYNNEI.

V gene TRBV5-1 combines with J gene TRBJ2-7; 13 positions match TRBD2. Germline-derived CDR1 and CDR2 are SGHRS and YFSETQ. The CDR3 loop spans 16 amino acids. Germline trimming cut 4 bases from V and 6 bases from J; bases unmatched to any gene: 10. CDR3 DNA sequence: TGCGCCAGCAGCCTCTTGACTAGCGGGGGGTCAGCCGAGCAGTACTTC. Encoded protein: CASSLLTSGGSAEQYF.

This clonotype was picked up many times. The DNA for the CDR3 is TGTGCCAGCGGCTCTGGGGCCAACGTCCTGACTTTC. This sequence encodes CASGSGANVLTF. The chain recombines TRBV28 with TRBJ2-6; no firm D call. The CDR3 has 12 residues. V lost 8 bases to trimming and J lost 0 bases, with 2 bases between them. Germline loops: CDR1 MDHEN, CDR2 SYDVKM.

The chain carries TRBV6-2 or TRBV6-3 and TRBJ1-2, with TRBD1 identical over 8 bases. This CDR3 has 13 amino acids. V lost 5 bases and J lost 6; bases outside the gene matches: 5. Germline loops: CDR1 MNHEY, CDR2 SVGEGT. For the CDR3, the DNA is TGTGCCAGCAGTCCCGACAGGGGCCATGGCTACACCTTC. This gives the protein CASSPDRGHGYTF.

This rearrangement joins TRBV2 to TRBJ2-2; 7 bases line up with TRBD1. There are 15 residues in the CDR3. The germline CDR1 and CDR2 sequences are SNHLY and FYNNEI. The J segment lost 0 bases and the V segment lost 6 bases, leaving 4 bases of the junction unmatched. The CDR3 region has the DNA TGTGCCAGCAGGATGGACAGGACGAACACCGGGGAGCTGTTTTTT. Its translation is CASRMDRTNTGELFF.

A word on this clonotype: Since a much larger clone is just one base distant, this may be a read error. The gene calls are TRBV29-1 and TRBJ2-7; possibly TRBD1 for D (6 bases). Germline values: CDR1 SQVTM, CDR2 ANQGSEA. This CDR3 is 14 amino acids long. The CDR3 sequence: CSVTPRDNSYKQYF. In nucleotides, the CDR3 is TGCAGCGTTACCCCTCGGGACAACTCCTACAAGCAGTACTTC.

This clonotype came up many times. The V gene is TRBV12-3 or TRBV12-4, the J gene TRBJ1-2; 7 bases agree with TRBD1. The junction had 1 base not matched to a gene; V was cut back by 3 bases and J by 3 bases. The length of the CDR3 is 13 residues. This CDR3 is CASSFTGDYGYTF. The CDR3 DNA reads as TGTGCCAGCAGTTTTACAGGGGACTATGGCTACACCTTC.

The chain uses TRBV6-2 or TRBV6-3 and TRBJ1-2; D gene unclear. CDR3 size: 13 residues. V was pared by 5 bases and J by 0 bases, with 7 bases between. The V gene's germline CDR1 is MNHEY and CDR2 SVGEGT. Written as DNA, the CDR3 is TGTGCCAGCAGTGAAAGCACTAACTATGGCTACACCTTC. Encoded protein: CASSESTNYGYTF.

This clonotype was observed at least ten times. V gene TRBV2 combines with J gene TRBJ1-6, with 7 bases matching TRBD1. The CDR3 runs 14 residues. V lost 6 bases to trimming and J lost 10 bases; unmatched junction nucleotides: 9. CDR1 is SNHLY and CDR2 is FYNNEI in the germline V gene. The DNA of the CDR3 is TGTGCCAGCAGGAGCTACAGGGGTGGGTCACCCCTCCACTTT. Protein: CASRSYRGGSPLHF.

V usage is TRBV2 and J usage is TRBJ2-2; either TRBD1 or TRBD2 may fit D (5 bases each). CDR1 SNHLY and CDR2 FYNNEI come from the germline V gene. Between the trimmed V and J ends, which lost 8 bases and 5 bases, there was a span of 15 bases. The CDR3 is 14 residues long. The chain's CDR3 is CASRPGAGTGELFF. The CDR3 coding sequence is TGTGCCAGCCGTCCCGGGGCAGGGACCGGGGAGCTGTTTTTT.

This clonotype was recorded many times. The rearrangement links TRBV5-4 to TRBJ2-3; TRBD2 is a possible D gene (6 bases). The CDR3 sequence is 12 residues long. Trimming shortened V by 0 bases and J by 10 bases, and 9 bases separated the two germline ends. Germline assignment: CDR1 SGHNT and CDR2 YYREEE (reference sequence). CDR3 in DNA: TGTGCCAGCAGCTTGGGGCGGGGTGCGCAGTATTTT. This gives the protein CASSLGRGAQYF.

At least ten counts were recorded for this clonotype. The chain links TRBV5-1 to TRBJ2-3, with D possibly TRBD1 on 6 matching bases. CDR3 length: 15 amino acids. Trimming removed 1 base from V and 1 base from J, with 10 bases in between. Germline V lookup: CDR1 SGHRS, CDR2 YFSETQ. Written as DNA, the CDR3 is TGCGCCAGCAGCTTGAGGGACACTGGCACAGATACGCAGTATTTT. The encoded protein is CASSLRDTGTDTQYF.

Points on this clonotype: A much larger clone lies a single base off, so this may be a read error. The chain carries TRBV12-5 and TRBJ2-3, with D perhaps TRBD1 (6 bases). This CDR3 region has 15 residues. V was pared by 6 bases and J by 4 bases, with 17 bases between. Germline values: CDR1 LGHNT, CDR2 FRNRAP. The CDR3 is CASGPGGRGADTQYF. CDR3 DNA: TGTGCTAGTGGCCCCGGTGGCAGGGGTGCAGATACGCAGTATTTT. The variable domain in full, with the rest retrieved from reference TRBV12-5 and TRBJ2-3, is DARVTQTPRHKVTEMGQEVTMRCQPILGHNTVFWYRQTMMQGLELLAYFRNRAPLDDSGMPKDRFSAEMPDATLATLKIQPSEPRDSAVYFCASGPGGRGADTQYFGPGTRLTVL.

This sequence joins TRBV5-1 and TRBJ2-5, with TRBD2 as a possible D gene (5 bases). The CDR3 consists of 12 residues. Trimming cost V 7 bases and J 1 base, with 8 bases left between them. Germline V lookup: CDR1 SGHRS, CDR2 YFSETQ. CDR3 nucleotide sequence: TGCGCCAGCGGAGAGGGCCAAGAGACCCAGTACTTC. This codes for CASGEGQETQYF.

V gene TRBV4-2 combines with J gene TRBJ2-7; 7 bases agree with TRBD2. The germline gives CDR1 LGHNA, CDR2 YNFKEQ. There are 15 residues in the CDR3. Trimming cost V 0 bases and J 4 bases; bases outside gene matches: 6. CDR3 in DNA: TGTGCCAGCAGCCAAGATGCCCTAGCGGCGTACGAGCAGTACTTC. Residues: CASSQDALAAYEQYF.

This clonotype has only a few counts. The chain is built from TRBV6-1 and TRBJ2-7, with unresolved D. V lost 4 bases and J lost 0, with 13 bases in between. CDR1 and CDR2 (germline): MNHNS, SASEGT. This CDR3 has 15 residues. CDR3 bases: TGTGCCAGCAGTGTACAAGCTCCCCCCTCCTACGAGCAGTACTTC. It translates to CASSVQAPPSYEQYF.

The V call is TRBV13, the J call TRBJ1-6; no clear D. Trimming took off 4 bases at V and 7 bases at J, with 5 bases between the two ends. This CDR3 has 12 amino acids. Germline V gene data show CDR1 as PRHDT and CDR2 as FYEKMQ (reference sequence). The CDR3, as DNA: TGTGCCAGCAGCTGGCCGAATTCACCCCTCCACTTT. Its translation: CASSWPNSPLHF.

This clonotype has only a few counts. The chain couples TRBV4-1 to TRBJ2-1, with TRBD2 matching 10 bases. V dropped 0 bases and J dropped 4; count of bases not matched to a gene: 6. The CDR3 sequence is 17 residues long. The germline CDR1 and CDR2 sequences are MGHRA and YSYEKL. CDR3 sequence (DNA): TGCGCCAGCAGCCAAGAAGGGAGAGCGGGGGGGTACAATGAGCAGTTCTTC. It specifies CASSQEGRAGGYNEQFF.

The sample holds many counts of this clonotype. This chain joins TRBV10-3 and TRBJ2-5; TRBD1 matches 10 bases. The CDR3 spans 15 residues. The V gene end was trimmed by 4 bases and the J gene end by 7 bases; junction bases not matched to a gene: 9. Looked up from germline, CDR1 is ENHRY and CDR2 is SYGVKD. CDR3 DNA sequence: TGTGCCATCAGTGTCGGGACAGGGGTCCTCGGGACCCAGTACTTC. Amino acid sequence: CAISVGTGVLGTQYF.

There are many counts of this clonotype. The CDR3 sequence: CASSLGTGADEQFF. As DNA, the CDR3 is TGTGCCAGCAGTTTAGGGACAGGGGCCGATGAGCAGTTCTTC. The genes are TRBV28 and TRBJ2-1; 10 nucleotides match TRBD1. The length of the CDR3 is 14 residues. Germline assignment: CDR1 MDHEN and CDR2 SYDVKM. Trimming took 2 bases from V and 8 from J; bases not matched to a gene: 3. Combining the CDR3 with reference TRBV28 and TRBJ2-1 gives the whole variable domain DVKVTQSSRYLVKRTGEKVFLECVQDMDHENMFWYRQDPGLGLRLIYFSYDVKMKEKGDIPEGYSVSREKKERFSLILESASTNQTSMYLCASSLGTGADEQFFGPGTRLTVL.

In its sample, this clonotype was seen a few times. The chain links TRBV11-2 to TRBJ1-6; D not resolved. Germline V CDR1 and CDR2: SGHAT, FQNNGV. The CDR3 is 14 residues long. V was trimmed by 2 bases and J by 0 bases, leaving 2 bases between them. The CDR3 bases are TGTGCCAGCAGCTTAAACTCCTATAATTCACCCCTCCACTTT. This sequence encodes CASSLNSYNSPLHF.

Points on this clonotype: This could be a read error, since a much larger clone is one nucleotide away. CDR3 region: CSVSVVGGGNEQFF. CDR3 sequence (DNA): TGCAGCGTTTCCGTCGTGGGAGGGGGCAATGAGCAGTTCTTC. The gene calls are TRBV29-1 and TRBJ2-1; the D gene is possibly TRBD2 (7 bases). This CDR3 spans 14 amino acids. CDR1 is SQVTM and CDR2 is ANQGSEA in the germline V gene. Trimming pared 5 bases from V and 6 bases from J, leaving 17 bases between.

The sample holds a few counts of this clonotype. The rearrangement links TRBV19 to TRBJ2-1, with TRBD2 matching 9 bases. The germline V gene has CDR1 LNHDA and CDR2 SQIVND (reference sequence). The trim removed 5 bases at V and 5 bases at J, leaving 10 bases unmatched. The CDR3 extends over 16 amino acids. CDR3 bases: TGTGCCAGTAGTCAAAGGGGGGGACTAGCTGACAATGAGCAGTTCTTC. As protein: CASSQRGGLADNEQFF.

This clonotype was detected a few times. V and J are TRBV30 and TRBJ1-1; TRBD1 aligns across 11 bases. V shed 2 bases and J 0 bases; nucleotides not matched to a gene: 8. The germline V gene encodes CDR1 GTSNPN and CDR2 SVGIG (reference sequence). The CDR3 consists of 17 residues. This CDR3 is CAWSWDRGYGMNTEAFF. The CDR3 DNA reads as TGTGCCTGGAGTTGGGACAGGGGGTATGGCATGAACACTGAAGCTTTCTTT.

This clonotype was recorded many times. The CDR3 reads CASSLSLGAAAQYF. CDR3 DNA sequence: TGTGCCAGCAGCTTATCTTTGGGGGCCGCGGCGCAGTATTTT. This rearrangement joins TRBV7-2 to TRBJ2-3; D might be TRBD1 (6 bases). The CDR3 contains 14 residues. Germline loops: CDR1 SGHTA, CDR2 FQGNSA. V lost 2 bases, J lost 10 bases, and 16 bases lay in between. Filled out from reference TRBV7-2 and TRBJ2-3, the complete variable domain reads GAGVSQSPSNKVTEKGKDVELRCDPISGHTALYWYRQSLGQGLEFLIYFQGNSAPDKSGLPSDRFSAERTGGSVSTLTIQRTQQEDSAVYLCASSLSLGAAAQYFGPGTRLTVL.